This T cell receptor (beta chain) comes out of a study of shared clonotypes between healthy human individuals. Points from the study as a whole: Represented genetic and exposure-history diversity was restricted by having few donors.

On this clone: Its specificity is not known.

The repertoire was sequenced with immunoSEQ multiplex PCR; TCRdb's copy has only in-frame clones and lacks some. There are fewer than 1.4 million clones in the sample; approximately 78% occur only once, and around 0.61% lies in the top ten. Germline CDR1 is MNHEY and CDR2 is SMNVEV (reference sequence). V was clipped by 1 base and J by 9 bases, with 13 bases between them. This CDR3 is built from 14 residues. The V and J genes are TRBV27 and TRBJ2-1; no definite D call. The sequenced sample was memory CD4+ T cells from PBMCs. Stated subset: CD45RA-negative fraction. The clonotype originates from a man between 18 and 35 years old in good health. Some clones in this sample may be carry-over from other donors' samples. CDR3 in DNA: TGTGCCAGCAGTTTATGGGCCGGCGCGAGTGAGCAGTTCTTC. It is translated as CASSLWAGASEQFF.